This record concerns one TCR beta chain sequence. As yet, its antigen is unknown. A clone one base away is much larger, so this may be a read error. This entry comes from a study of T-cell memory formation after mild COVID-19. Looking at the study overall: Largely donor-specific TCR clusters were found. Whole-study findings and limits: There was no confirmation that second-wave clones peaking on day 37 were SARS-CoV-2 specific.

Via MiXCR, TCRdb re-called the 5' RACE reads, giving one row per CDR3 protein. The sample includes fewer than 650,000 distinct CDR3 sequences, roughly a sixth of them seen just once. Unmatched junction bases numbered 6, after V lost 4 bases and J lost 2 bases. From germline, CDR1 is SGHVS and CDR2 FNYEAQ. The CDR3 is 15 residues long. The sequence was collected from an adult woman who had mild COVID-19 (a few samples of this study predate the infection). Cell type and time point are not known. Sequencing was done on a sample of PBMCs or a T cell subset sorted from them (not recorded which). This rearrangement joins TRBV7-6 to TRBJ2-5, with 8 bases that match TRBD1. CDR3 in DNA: TGTGCCAGCAGCTGGTCGGACAGGGAGCAAGAGACCCAGTACTTC. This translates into CASSWSDREQETQYF.